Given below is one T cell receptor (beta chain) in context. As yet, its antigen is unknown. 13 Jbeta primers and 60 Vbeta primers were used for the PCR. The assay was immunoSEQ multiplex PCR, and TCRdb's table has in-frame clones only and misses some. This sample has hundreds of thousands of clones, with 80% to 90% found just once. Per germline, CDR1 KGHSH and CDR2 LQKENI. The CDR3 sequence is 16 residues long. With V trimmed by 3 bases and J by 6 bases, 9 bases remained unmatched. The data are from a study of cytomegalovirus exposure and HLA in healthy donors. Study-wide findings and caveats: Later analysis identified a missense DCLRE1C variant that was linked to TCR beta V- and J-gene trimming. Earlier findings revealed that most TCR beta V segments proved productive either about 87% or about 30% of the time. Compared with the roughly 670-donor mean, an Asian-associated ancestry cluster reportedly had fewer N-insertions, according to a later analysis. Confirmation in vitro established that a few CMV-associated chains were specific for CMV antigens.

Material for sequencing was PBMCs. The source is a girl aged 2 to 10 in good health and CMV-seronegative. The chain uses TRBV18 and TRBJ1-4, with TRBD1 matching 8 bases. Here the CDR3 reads CASSPRAGTGDEKLFF. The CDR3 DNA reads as TGTGCCAGCTCACCCCGCGCCGGGACAGGCGATGAAAAACTGTTTTTT.